This T cell receptor beta chain was sequenced during a study of cytomegalovirus exposure and HLA in healthy donors. Turning to the study itself: The roughly 110 validation repertoires were produced on the same platform as the 500 to 800 repertoires of the first cohort. This was reported in a later analysis.

General study points: There were 150 or so TCR beta chains listed as cytomegalovirus-associated. High sensitivity and specificity were reportedly achieved when the classifier diagnosed cytomegalovirus status.

Turning to this clone: The antigen is not known.

Profiling relied on immunoSEQ multiplex PCR, and the TCRdb table lists in-frame clones only, not all of them. Among some 250,000 clones listed, 90% were seen once. Donors were drawn from the roughly 120-subject validation cohort, separate from the approximately 680-subject first cohort. Material: PBMCs. The origin of this receptor is a woman between 18 and 30 years old in good health and CMV-seronegative.

The CDR3 region is CASSLISVESNEKLFF. CDR3 DNA: TGTGCCAGCAGCTTAATCTCAGTCGAATCTAATGAAAAACTGTTTTTT. This chain joins TRBV7-9 and TRBJ1-4; D call uncertain. The CDR3 length is 16 residues. The germline V gene encodes CDR1 SEHNR and CDR2 FQNEAQ (reference sequence). Deletions cut 2 bases from V and 3 bases from J, with 13 bases between.